The present T cell receptor beta chain was sequenced within a study of T cells in Graves' hyperthyroidism and ophthalmopathy. TCR beta CDR3 sequences were amplified from RNA transcripts. HTBI primers were employed in a first-round RT-PCR of the TCR CDR3. TCRdb processed the multiplex PCR reads anew with MiXCR; each CDR3 protein has one entry. The top ten hold 47% of the sample, which has under 550,000 distinct CDR3 sequences, just under 20% seen once. Trimming pared 2 bases from V and 4 bases from J, leaving 9 bases between. Looked up from germline, CDR1 is MGHDK and CDR2 is SYGVNS. This CDR3 spans 13 amino acids.

The chain joins TRBV25-1 to TRBJ2-7, with no clear D. The specimen was blood. The TCR sequence derives from a man aged 35 to 55 with Graves' ophthalmopathy. CDR3 in DNA: TGTGCCAGCAGTGAACTCGGAGAATACGAGCAGTACTTC. Amino acids: CASSELGEYEQYF.